These 22 T cell receptor beta chains were sequenced from one sample in a study of human T cells and chemical hapten exposure. TCRdb passed the RACE reads through MiXCR, listing each CDR3 protein once. This sample carries 190,000 or so distinct CDR3 sequences, approximately 26% of them seen once, and the ten largest clones take 2% to 2.5%. The time point here: patch test 3, about 24 weeks after DPC sensitization. Specified treatment: therapeutic diphenylcyclopropenone sensitization with weekly scalp DPC. The source was whole blood, collected in connection with sensitization to the hapten diphenylcyclopropenone (DPC). These receptors were obtained from a woman aged 35 to 49 with alopecia areata. Some clones in this sample may be carry-over from other donors' samples.

This clonotype appeared a few times. The chain links TRBV20-1 to TRBJ2-1; possible D gene TRBD2, 5 bases. The CDR3 covers 12 residues. Trimming removed 5 bases from V and 0 bases from J, with 5 bases in between. Germline CDR1 DFQATT, CDR2 SNEGSKA (reference sequence). CDR3 in DNA: TGCAGTGCTGACTACTCCTACAATGAGCAGTTCTTC. Translation gives CSADYSYNEQFF.

This clonotype was picked up a small number of times. DNA for the CDR3: TGCAGTGCTAGAGGACAGCCAACCTCTAACTATGGCTACACCTTC. Translation: CSARGQPTSNYGYTF. The rearrangement uses TRBV20-1 and TRBJ1-2; D perhaps matches TRBD1 (5 bases). V was cut by 1 base and J by 0 bases, with 12 bases left in between. The CDR3 consists of 15 residues. Germline V lookup: CDR1 DFQATT, CDR2 SNEGSKA (reference sequence).

This clonotype appeared once. The genes are TRBV19 and TRBJ2-7, with D perhaps TRBD1 (5 bases). The V gene's germline CDR1 is LNHDA and CDR2 SQIVND (reference sequence). The ends were cut back, 2 bases at V and 4 bases at J, with 9 bases in the middle. The CDR3 runs to 13 residues. CDR3 sequence reads: CASSISNRYEQYF. Here the CDR3 DNA reads TGTGCCAGTAGTATATCGAACAGGTACGAGCAGTACTTC.

This clonotype turned up a few times. This chain links TRBV28 with TRBJ2-1, with D unclear. The V end lost 3 bases, the J end lost 9 bases, and 6 bases lay between the germline ends. CDR1 and CDR2 (germline): MDHEN, SYDVKM. The CDR3 loop spans 11 amino acids. The CDR3 DNA sequence: TGTGCCAGCAGTTTTAAAAGTGAGCAGTTCTTC. Amino acids: CASSFKSEQFF.

In DNA, the CDR3 is TGCGCCAGCAGCTTGGGCCCCTCGAACACTGAAGCTTTCTTT. Protein: CASSLGPSNTEAFF. The chain links TRBV5-1 to TRBJ1-1; no definite D call. This CDR3 is built from 14 residues. The V end lost 0 bases, the J end lost 1 base, and 7 bases lay between the germline ends. Looked up from germline, CDR1 is SGHRS and CDR2 is YFSETQ.

This rearrangement joins TRBV21-1 to TRBJ2-1; the table's D gene call, TRBD1, was not cross checked with the DNA. TRBV21-1 has pseudogene status. This CDR3 comprises 15 residues. Here the CDR3 reads CASSKGRTGDNEQFF. For the CDR3, the DNA is TGTGCCAGCAGCAAAGGCCGGACAGGGGACAATGAGCAGTTCTTC.

The table lists this clonotype with a few counts. V and J are TRBV3-1 and TRBJ1-1, with a possible D match to TRBD1 (5 bases). The V end was cut by 2 bases, the J end by 6 bases, with 22 bases between. This CDR3 region has 17 residues. Germline V gives CDR1 LGHDT, CDR2 YNNKEL (reference sequence). The CDR3 coding sequence is TGTGCCAGCAGCCAAAACGGGGGTTGGACACTTGGAGCTGAAGCTTTCTTT. This sequence encodes CASSQNGGWTLGAEAFF.

This chain connects TRBV11-1 to TRBJ2-5; no clear D. Deletions cut 2 bases from V and 2 bases from J, with 6 bases between. Germline assignment: CDR1 SGHAT and CDR2 FQDESV (reference sequence). This CDR3 has 13 residues. The CDR3 nucleotides are TGTGCCAGCAGCTTACTAGAGCAAGAGACCCAGTACTTC. It translates to CASSLLEQETQYF.

V and J are TRBV6-2 or TRBV6-3 and TRBJ1-5, with D perhaps matching TRBD1 (6 bases). With 6 bases removed from V and 6 bases from J, the gap between germline ends came to 15 bases. Germline values: CDR1 MNHEY, CDR2 SVGEGT. This CDR3 comprises 14 residues. The CDR3 nucleotides read TGTGCCAGCAGAGAAACAGGGATGGGTCAGCCCCAGCATTTT. It yields the protein CASRETGMGQPQHF.

The chain links TRBV9 to TRBJ2-4; 7 nucleotides agree with TRBD2. V shed 0 bases, J shed 5 bases, and the junction held 5 bases outside the gene matches. The CDR3 runs to 15 residues. Per the germline V gene, CDR1 is SGDLS and CDR2 is YYNGEE. CDR3 DNA: TGTGCCAGCAGCGTAGGGCCTAGCGGACAAAACATTCAGTACTTC. Amino acid sequence: CASSVGPSGQNIQYF.

This clonotype came up a few times. The CDR3 DNA reads TGCAGCGTTACAGGGACAGGATCATTTAACACCGGGGAGCTGTTTTTT. It codes for CSVTGTGSFNTGELFF. This chain joins TRBV29-1 and TRBJ2-2; TRBD1 matches 8 bases. This CDR3 region has 16 residues. The germline CDR1 and CDR2 sequences are SQVTM and ANQGSEA. The ends lost 5 bases at V and 2 bases at J; junction bases unmatched: 10.

The sample holds a few counts of this clonotype. The chain joins TRBV29-1 to TRBJ2-3, with 8 bases lining up with TRBD1. CDR1 and CDR2 from the germline V gene are SQVTM and ANQGSEA. The trim removed 8 bases at V and 9 bases at J, leaving 4 bases unmatched. The CDR3 is made up of 10 amino acids. The DNA for the CDR3 is TGCAGCATTACAGGGGGGACGCAGTATTTT. It encodes CSITGGTQYF.

This clonotype was seen at least ten times. V and J are TRBV28 and TRBJ2-5; D is undetermined. Germline V CDR1 and CDR2: MDHEN, SYDVKM. The germline V and J ends were trimmed by 5 bases and 7 bases, with 11 bases remaining between them. CDR3 length: 12 amino acids. CDR3 coding DNA: TGTGCCAGCAGTCCTCTCCCAAGGACCCAGTACTTC. Translating gives CASSPLPRTQYF.

This clonotype was counted a few times. The V gene is TRBV6-6, the J gene TRBJ1-5; 9 nucleotides line up with TRBD1. The CDR3 extends over 15 amino acids. The J segment lost 6 bases and the V segment lost 5 bases, leaving 8 bases of the junction unmatched. Germline V gene sequence: CDR1 MNHNY, CDR2 SVGAGI (reference sequence). The CDR3 loop is CASSTGTGFGQPQHF. The CDR3 nucleotides read TGTGCCAGCAGTACGGGGACAGGGTTTGGTCAGCCCCAGCATTTT.

The gene calls are TRBV10-3 and TRBJ1-2; 8 nucleotides align to TRBD1. V dropped 7 bases and J dropped 6; count of bases not matched to a gene: 16. Germline CDR1 reads ENHRY; CDR2 reads SYGVKD. CDR3 length equals 16 residues. The CDR3 sequence is CAIKGQGQTKSDGYTF. The CDR3 DNA is TGTGCCATCAAAGGACAGGGTCAAACTAAGTCGGATGGCTACACCTTC.

This rearrangement joins TRBV20-1 to TRBJ2-1; tentative D call: TRBD2 (5 bases). Deletions cut 0 bases from V and 4 bases from J, with 16 bases between. The CDR3 spans 16 residues. The germline CDR1 and CDR2 sequences are DFQATT and SNEGSKA (reference sequence). The CDR3 is CSARDFAGDRYNEQFF. The CDR3 DNA reads as TGCAGTGCTAGAGATTTTGCGGGCGATCGGTACAATGAGCAGTTCTTC.

This clonotype was found once. V and J are TRBV6-2 or TRBV6-3 and TRBJ2-7, with a weak D call TRBD2 (6 bases). CDR1 is MNHEY, CDR2 SVGEGT, per germline. The germline V and J ends were trimmed by 7 bases and 6 bases, with 16 bases remaining between them. The CDR3 contains 13 residues. CDR3 nucleotides: TGTGCCAGCACGTGGGCGGAGGGTCTCGAGCAGTACTTC. Its translation is CASTWAEGLEQYF.

Turning to this clonotype: This could be a read error, since a much larger clone is one nucleotide away. This chain connects TRBV6-2 or TRBV6-3 to TRBJ1-5; 10 bases align to TRBD1. The CDR3 totals 15 residues. CDR1 is MNHEY and CDR2 is SVGEGT in the germline V gene. The CDR3 region has the DNA TGTGCCAGCAGGAAAACCGGACAGGGGGATCAGCCCCGGCATTTT. This translates into CASRKTGQGDQPRHF.

This clonotype has a handful of counts. This chain links TRBV20-1 with TRBJ2-3; D not resolved. The CDR3 is 15 amino acids. Germline assignment: CDR1 DFQATT and CDR2 SNEGSKA (reference sequence). With 1 base removed from V and 2 bases from J, the gap between germline ends came to 13 bases. The CDR3 sequence: CSARVLLEFTDTQYF. The DNA for the CDR3 is TGCAGTGCTAGAGTGTTGCTGGAGTTCACAGATACGCAGTATTTT.

At least ten counts were recorded for this clonotype. The chain employs TRBV4-3 and TRBJ2-1, with D unclear. This CDR3 comprises 12 residues. CDR1 is LGHNA and CDR2 is YSLEER in the germline V gene. The V gene lost 0 bases and the J gene lost 10 bases, with 7 bases spanning the gap. The CDR3: CASSQEIGEQFF. DNA of the CDR3: TGCGCCAGCAGCCAAGAGATTGGGGAGCAGTTCTTC.

The chain is built from TRBV6-7 and TRBJ1-4; D uncertain. TRBV6-7 is annotated as an ORF whose role is uncertain. Between the trimmed V and J ends, which lost 9 bases and 0 bases, there was a span of 11 bases. The CDR3 totals 14 residues. DNA for the CDR3: TGTGCCAGAAGGACGCCTGCAACTAATGAAAAACTGTTTTTT. Its protein is CARRTPATNEKLFF.

This clonotype was seen at least ten times. CDR3 DNA sequence: TGCAGCGTTAGACAGGGGAGTAGTGTAATGGTAGCCGGGGAGCTGTTTTTT. Its protein is CSVRQGSSVMVAGELFF. The chain uses TRBV29-1 and TRBJ2-2; TRBD1 aligns across 8 bases. Germline V gives CDR1 SQVTM, CDR2 ANQGSEA. The V segment lost 5 bases and the J segment 6 bases; nucleotides outside the gene matches: 17. The CDR3 totals 17 residues.